The source of this TCR beta chain is a study of cytotoxic CD8 clonotypes in ibrutinib-treated CLL. General study points: Public clonotypes, rarely seen, contracted or held steady on treatment. Clonality (at baseline) was higher than in age-matched healthy donors and tracked circulating CD8+ T-cell counts. Clonality showed a rise at ibrutinib response that reversed toward baseline at progression.

Investigators sought sequencing depths of between 1 in 200,000 and 1 in 1 million T cells. The assay was immunoSEQ multiplex PCR, and TCRdb's table has in-frame clones only and misses some. The repertoire holds 25,000 to 30,000 clones, about 82% seen once, with 8% in the top ten. Of note for this clone: Its target is not known.

The V and J ends lost 1 base and 11 bases, in that order; junction bases with no gene match: 8. This CDR3 contains 14 residues. Germline CDR1 is SEHNR and CDR2 is FQNEAQ (reference sequence). This chain joins TRBV7-9 and TRBJ1-5, with 7 nucleotides matching TRBD1. The sample here was PBMCs, taken after 24 months of ibrutinib treatment. The receptor was isolated from a human donor with chronic lymphocytic leukemia. The DNA for the CDR3 is TGTGCCAGCAGCTTAGATACAGGGGTCTGGACCCAGCATTTT. Its translation is CASSLDTGVWTQHF.